This T cell receptor beta chain is drawn from a study of shared T cell receptors in the human thymus. TCRdb's table, derived via immunoSEQ multiplex PCR, lists solely in-frame clones and lacks some. The data contain about 660,000 clones, about 89% of them singletons. J was trimmed by 2 bases and V by 3 bases; bases with no gene match: 8. Germline-derived CDR1 and CDR2 are LGHNA and YSLEER. This CDR3 has 16 residues. This same sample was also taken into another study, of human thymus T cells.

The material sequenced was thymocytes. This sequence joins TRBV4-3 and TRBJ2-3, with 7 bases matching TRBD2. The origin of this receptor is a boy in the first two years of life with a congenital heart defect. The CDR3 spells CASSHPNGGDTDTQYF. The CDR3 DNA reads TGCGCCAGCAGCCACCCCAATGGGGGGGACACAGATACGCAGTATTTT.